This is a list of T cell receptor beta chains from one sample in a study of T cells in Graves' hyperthyroidism and ophthalmopathy. TCRdb reprocessed the multiplex PCR reads via MiXCR and lists one record per CDR3 protein. The sample records under 750,000 distinct CDR3 sequences, 15% to 20% being singletons. The sample taken for sequencing was blood. The source of these receptors is a woman aged 50 to 60 with Graves' hyperthyroidism that later progressed to Graves' ophthalmopathy. CDR3s include the opening cysteine and the closing phenylalanine or tryptophan. D genes are given only for firm matches. Clone size appears in some rows only: once, few, many, or a class for an expanded clone.

>TRBD2|TRBJ2-1|few|TRBV5-1
TGCGCCAGCAGCACCGATGGACTAGCGGGTGGGGTTGAGCAGTTCTTC
CASSTDGLAGGVEQFF
>.|TRBJ1-2|.|TRBV20-1
TGCAGTGCTACTGCCGGGACGGCCTATGGCTACACCTTC
CSATAGTAYGYTF
>TRBD2|TRBJ2-1|few|TRBV9
TGTGCCAGCAGCGTAACGGTTAGCGGGGGGAACTCCTACAATGAGCAGTTCTTC
CASSVTVSGGNSYNEQFF
>.|TRBJ2-7|many|TRBV3-1
TGTGCCAGCAACCGGCGGGGATCCTACGAGCAGTACTTC
CASNRRGSYEQYF
>.|TRBJ1-2|once|TRBV5-6
TGTGCCAGCACCTCGGCGGAGAACTATGGCTACACCTTC
CASTSAENYGYTF
>TRBD2|TRBJ2-2|.|TRBV3-1
TGTGCCAGCAGCCAACGGGAGGGCACCGGGGAGCTGTTTTTT
CASSQREGTGELFF
>.|TRBJ2-2|.|TRBV7-3
TGTGCCAGCAGCTTGGCCGACTCCACCGCGAAGCTGTTTTTT
CASSLADSTAKLFF
>.|TRBJ1-1|.|TRBV7-2
TGTGCCAGCAGCTTAGGACGCCTCTTGGAAGCTTTCTTT
CASSLGRLLEAFF
>.|TRBJ2-1|.|TRBV30
TGTGCCTGGAGTCTCAGGGGCACAAATGAGCAGTTCTTC
CAWSLRGTNEQFF
>TRBD1|TRBJ2-3|.|TRBV6-1
TGTGCCAGCAGTTCCGGGACAGTCTTTTCAGATACGCAGTATTTT
CASSSGTVFSDTQYF
>TRBD1|TRBJ1-2|.|TRBV6-2/TRBV6-3
TGTGCCAGCAGTTACATGGCAGGGGGAGGAGATGGCTACACCTTC
CASSYMAGGGDGYTF
>.|TRBJ1-5|many|TRBV5-1
TGCGCCAGCAGCATAGACGGAATTAGCAATCAGCCCCAGCATTTT
CASSIDGISNQPQHF
>TRBD1|TRBJ1-1|.|TRBV19
TGTGCCAGTAGTCCCGGGACAGGGACCTTTTACGCTTTCTTT
CASSPGTGTFYAFF
>.|TRBJ2-7|many|TRBV13
TGTGCCAGCAGCCCGGCCGGGCCGGCATCATTTGAGCAGTACTTC
CASSPAGPASFEQYF
>.|TRBJ1-5|few|TRBV20-1
TGCAGTGCAATAGACCCAACCGGTCAGCCCCAGCATTTT
CSAIDPTGQPQHF
>.|TRBJ2-2|.|TRBV29-1
TGCAGCGTTGAAAGGACAGCGAACACTGGGGAGCTGTTTTTT
CSVERTANTGELFF
>.|TRBJ1-1|.|TRBV20-1
TGCAGTGCTAGACCGGGATCCCGTCCTGAAGCTTTCTTT
CSARPGSRPEAFF
>TRBD2|TRBJ2-3|once|TRBV27
TGTGCCAGCAGTGTGACTAGCGGGACCCAAAATACGCAGTATTTT
CASSVTSGTQNTQYF
>.|TRBJ2-1|many|TRBV3-1
TGTGCCAGCAGCCAAGCACGGGGAAATGAGCAGTTCTTC
CASSQARGNEQFF
>TRBD1|TRBJ1-1|few|TRBV29-1
TGCAGCGTCGCACGAACGACAGGGGGGAACACTGAAGCTTTCTTT
CSVARTTGGNTEAFF
>TRBD1|TRBJ2-5|few|TRBV30
TGTGCCTGGAGTATTGATTCGGGACAGGGGTCGACCCAGTACTTC
CAWSIDSGQGSTQYF
>.|TRBJ1-5|.|TRBV6-1
TGTGCCAGCAGTAGGCTAGCGGATCAGCCCCAGCATTTT
CASSRLADQPQHF
>.|TRBJ2-7|few|TRBV9
TGTGCCAGCAGCACGGGGGTCAACTCCTACGAGCAGTACTTC
CASSTGVNSYEQYF
>.|TRBJ1-2|.|TRBV6-2/TRBV6-3
TGTGCCAGCAGTTGGGACCGCACTGGTGGACACACCTTC
CASSWDRTGGHTF
>.|TRBJ1-5|many|TRBV20-1
TGCAGTGCTACCCCCGGGGCTAGCAATCAGCCCCAGCATTTT
CSATPGASNQPQHF
>TRBD2|TRBJ2-1|many|TRBV12-3/TRBV12-4
TGTGCCAGCGGAGTTAGCGGGGGCCTTTACAATGAGCAGTTCTTC
CASGVSGGLYNEQFF
>.|TRBJ1-5|.|TRBV20-1
TGCAGTGCTAGATCACAGTCGAGCAATCAGCCCCAGCATTTT
CSARSQSSNQPQHF
>.|TRBJ1-5|.|TRBV7-8
TGTGCCAGCAGCGCCCTAGGGTATTTCCAGCCCCAGCATTTT
CASSALGYFQPQHF
>.|TRBJ2-2|.|TRBV20-1
TGCAGTGCTAGAGATAGAGAGAAGATGAACACCGGGGAGCTGTTTTTT
CSARDREKMNTGELFF
>.|TRBJ1-2|few|TRBV12-3/TRBV12-4
TGTGCCAGCAGTTTAGGGGCCCGGGGGAGGAGTTATGGCTACACCTTC
CASSLGARGRSYGYTF
>.|TRBJ1-2|many|TRBV9
TGTGCCAGCAGCCCCCGGGACGGATTTAACTATGGCTACACCTTC
CASSPRDGFNYGYTF
>.|TRBJ2-1|many|TRBV2
TGTGCCAGCCAGATAAGCTCCTACAATGAGCAGTTCTTC
CASQISSYNEQFF
>TRBD1|TRBJ2-7|many|TRBV30
TGTGCCTGGAGGGGGGACAGGGGGATTTTCTACGAGCAGTACTTC
CAWRGDRGIFYEQYF
>TRBD1|TRBJ1-2|few|TRBV7-9
TGTGCCAGCAGCTTAGGTGACAGGGAGCGCTATGGCTACACCTTC
CASSLGDRERYGYTF
>.|TRBJ2-5|many|TRBV20-1
TGCAGTGCTAGTCCAGCCGACGTCCAAGAGACCCAGTACTTC
CSASPADVQETQYF
>.|TRBJ1-2|.|TRBV7-9
TGTGCCAGCAGCTCAGTGGGGTACTATGGCTACACCTTC
CASSSVGYYGYTF
>TRBD1|TRBJ1-4|.|TRBV5-1
TGCGCCAGCAGCCTTTCTTGGACAGGACAAAATGAAAAACTGTTTTTT
CASSLSWTGQNEKLFF
>.|TRBJ1-2|few|TRBV19
TGTGCCAGTAGTATACGTTCCCCAAGGGGCTATGGCTACACCTTC
CASSIRSPRGYGYTF
>TRBD1|TRBJ1-2|few|TRBV7-9
TGTGCCAGCAGCCCGCAGGGGGTTAACTATGGCTACACCTTC
CASSPQGVNYGYTF
>.|TRBJ1-5|many|TRBV20-1
TGCAGTGCTCAAGACAACGCCGCTCAGCCCCAGCATTTT
CSAQDNAAQPQHF
>TRBD2|TRBJ2-1|.|TRBV7-9
TGTGCCAGCAGCTTAGTGTTCACTAGCGAAGTTCCTGACAATGAGCAGTTCTTC
CASSLVFTSEVPDNEQFF
>.|TRBJ2-3|many|TRBV7-8
TGTGCCAGCAGCTTTCTACGAGCTGGGGCAGATACGCAGTATTTT
CASSFLRAGADTQYF
>TRBD1|TRBJ2-1|few|TRBV5-1
TGCGCCAGCAGCACTTGGGACAGGGGCAATGAGCAGTTCTTC
CASSTWDRGNEQFF
>.|TRBJ2-4|few|TRBV3-1
TGTGCCAGCAGCCAAGGGTTAACAGGGTCTTTGGACATTCAGTACTTC
CASSQGLTGSLDIQYF
>.|TRBJ1-1|many|TRBV5-1
TGCGCCAGCAGCGTTACAGCAGACACTGAAGCTTTCTTT
CASSVTADTEAFF
>.|TRBJ1-5|once|TRBV11-2
TGTGCCTGGACATTCGGAGGCGGGGGCAATCAGCCCCAGCATTTT
CAWTFGGGGNQPQHF
>TRBD1|TRBJ1-1|few|TRBV19
TGTGCCAGTACCTCTCTCAACGACAGGGAGAACACTGAAGCTTTCTTT
CASTSLNDRENTEAFF
>.|TRBJ2-6|.|TRBV20-1
TGCAGTGCTAGAGATCTCAGGGCTGGGGCCAACGTCCTGACTTTC
CSARDLRAGANVLTF
>.|TRBJ1-2|few|TRBV7-9
TGTGCCAGCATTGCTCCAGCTAACTATGGCTACACCTTC
CASIAPANYGYTF